This entry features one TCR beta chain sequence. What it recognizes is unknown. Negative isolation was used for CD8+ and CD4+ T cells, and FACS enrichment was applied to TEMRA cells. This record comes from a study of CD8 T cells in Susac syndrome. Study-wide results and caveats: As acknowledged by the study, its TCR sequencing and HLA analysis included a relatively small number of individuals.

Random hexamers served to reverse transcribe roughly 0.45 to 1 ug RNA. An immunoSEQ multiplex PCR amplified TCR beta CDR3 over 54 Vbeta and 13 Jbeta. MiXCR, run by TCRdb on the immunoSEQ multiplex PCR reads, gives a single entry per CDR3 protein. The table has approximately 100,000 distinct CDR3 sequences, 85% to 95% seen once. The ends were cut back, 1 base at V and 1 base at J, with 10 bases in the middle. CDR1 is SGHAT and CDR2 is FQNNGV in the germline V gene. The CDR3 covers 15 residues. Source material: CD8+ T cells from PBMCs. The receptor comes from a human donor in good health. V is TRBV11-2 and J is TRBJ2-5; no definite D call. The CDR3 bases are TGTGCCAGCAGCTTAGTACGAGGATCCCAAGAGACCCAGTACTTC. Residues: CASSLVRGSQETQYF.